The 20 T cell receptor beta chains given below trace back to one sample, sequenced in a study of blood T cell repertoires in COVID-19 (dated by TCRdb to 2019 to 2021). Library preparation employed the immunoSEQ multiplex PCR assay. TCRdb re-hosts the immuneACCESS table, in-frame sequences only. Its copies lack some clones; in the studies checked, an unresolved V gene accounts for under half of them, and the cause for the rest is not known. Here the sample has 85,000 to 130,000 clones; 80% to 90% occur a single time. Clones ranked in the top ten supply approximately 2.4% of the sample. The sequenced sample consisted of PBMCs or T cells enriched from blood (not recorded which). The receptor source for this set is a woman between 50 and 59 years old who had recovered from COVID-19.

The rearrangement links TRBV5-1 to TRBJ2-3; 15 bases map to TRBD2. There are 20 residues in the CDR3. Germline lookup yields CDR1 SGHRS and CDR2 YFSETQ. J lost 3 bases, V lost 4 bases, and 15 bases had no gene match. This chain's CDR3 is CASSTWGLAGGQRNTDTQYF. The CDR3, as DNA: TGCGCCAGCAGCACCTGGGGACTAGCGGGAGGACAACGCAATACAGATACGCAGTATTTT.

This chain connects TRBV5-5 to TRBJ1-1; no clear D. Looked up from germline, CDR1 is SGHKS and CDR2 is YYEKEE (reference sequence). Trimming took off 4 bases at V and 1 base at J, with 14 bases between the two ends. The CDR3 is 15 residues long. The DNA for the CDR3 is TGTGCCAGCAGCGTAAATCCCCCCAGGAACACTGAAGCTTTCTTT. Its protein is CASSVNPPRNTEAFF.

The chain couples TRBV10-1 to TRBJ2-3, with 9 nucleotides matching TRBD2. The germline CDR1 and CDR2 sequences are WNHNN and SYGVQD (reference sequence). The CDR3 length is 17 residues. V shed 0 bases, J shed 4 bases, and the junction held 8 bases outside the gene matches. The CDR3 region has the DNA TGCGCCAGCAGTGAGTCACCAGCGGGAGGTGGCGCAGATACGCAGTATTTT. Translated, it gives CASSESPAGGGADTQYF.

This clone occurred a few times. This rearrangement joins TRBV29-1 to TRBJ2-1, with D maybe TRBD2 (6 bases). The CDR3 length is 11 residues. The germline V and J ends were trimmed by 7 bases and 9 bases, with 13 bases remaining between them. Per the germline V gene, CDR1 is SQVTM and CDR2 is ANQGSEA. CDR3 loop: CSASGTREQFF. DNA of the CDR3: TGCAGCGCCTCCGGGACTCGTGAGCAGTTCTTC.

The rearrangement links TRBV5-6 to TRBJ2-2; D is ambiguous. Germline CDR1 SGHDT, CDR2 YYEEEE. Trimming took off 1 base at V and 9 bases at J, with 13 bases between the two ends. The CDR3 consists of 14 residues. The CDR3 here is CASSLRATYRELFF. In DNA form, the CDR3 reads TGTGCCAGCAGCTTGCGAGCCACTTACCGGGAGCTGTTTTTT.

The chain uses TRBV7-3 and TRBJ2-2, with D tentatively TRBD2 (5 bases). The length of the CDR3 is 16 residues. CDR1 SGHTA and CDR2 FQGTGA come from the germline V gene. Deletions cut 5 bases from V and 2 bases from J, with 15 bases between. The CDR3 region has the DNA TGTGCCAGCAGCCCCCGGGGAGCGCCCAACACCGGGGAGCTGTTTTTT. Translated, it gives CASSPRGAPNTGELFF. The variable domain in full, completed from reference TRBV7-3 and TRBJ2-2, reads GAGVSQTPSNKVTEKGKYVELRCDPISGHTALYWYRQSLGQGPEFLIYFQGTGAADDSGLPNDRFFAVRPEGSVSTLKIQRTERGDSAVYLCASSPRGAPNTGELFFGEGSRLTVL.

The DNA of the CDR3 is TGCAGCGTTGACACGGGGGTTCGGGAGACCCAGTACTTC. Translated: CSVDTGVRETQYF. The V and J genes are TRBV29-1 and TRBJ2-5; TRBD2 is a possible D gene (6 bases). The CDR3 runs 13 residues. The germline V and J ends were trimmed by 3 bases and 5 bases, with 13 bases remaining between them. Per the germline V gene, CDR1 is SQVTM and CDR2 is ANQGSEA.

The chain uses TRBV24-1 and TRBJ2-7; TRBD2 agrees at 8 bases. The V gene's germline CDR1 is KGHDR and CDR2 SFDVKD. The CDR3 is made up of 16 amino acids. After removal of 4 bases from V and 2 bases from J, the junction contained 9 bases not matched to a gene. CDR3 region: CATSDPSGGDTYEQYF. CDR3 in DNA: TGTGCCACCAGTGACCCCAGCGGGGGTGATACCTACGAGCAGTACTTC.

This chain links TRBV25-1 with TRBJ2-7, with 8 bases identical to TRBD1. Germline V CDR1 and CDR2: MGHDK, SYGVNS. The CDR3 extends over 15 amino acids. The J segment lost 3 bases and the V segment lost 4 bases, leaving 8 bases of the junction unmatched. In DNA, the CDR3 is TGTGCCAGCAGTGGCGACCGGGACAGGAGCTACGAGCAGTACTTC. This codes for CASSGDRDRSYEQYF.

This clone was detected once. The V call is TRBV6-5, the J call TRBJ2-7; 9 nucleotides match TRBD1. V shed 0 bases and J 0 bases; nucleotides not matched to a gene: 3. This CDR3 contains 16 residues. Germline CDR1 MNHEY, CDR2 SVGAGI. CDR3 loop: CASSYSGTGFSYEQYF. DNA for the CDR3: TGTGCCAGCAGTTACTCTGGGACAGGGTTCTCCTACGAGCAGTACTTC.

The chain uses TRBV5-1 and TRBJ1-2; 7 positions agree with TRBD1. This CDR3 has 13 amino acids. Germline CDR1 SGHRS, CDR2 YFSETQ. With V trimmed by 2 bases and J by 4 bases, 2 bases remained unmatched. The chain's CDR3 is CASSFDRAYGYTF. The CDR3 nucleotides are TGCGCCAGCAGCTTCGACAGGGCCTATGGCTACACCTTC.

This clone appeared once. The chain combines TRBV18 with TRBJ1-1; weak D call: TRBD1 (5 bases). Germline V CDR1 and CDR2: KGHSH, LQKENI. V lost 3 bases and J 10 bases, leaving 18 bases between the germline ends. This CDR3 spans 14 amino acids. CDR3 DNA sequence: TGTGCCAGCTCACCCACGTTTGGGAAGGGGCGAGCTTTCTTT. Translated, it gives CASSPTFGKGRAFF.

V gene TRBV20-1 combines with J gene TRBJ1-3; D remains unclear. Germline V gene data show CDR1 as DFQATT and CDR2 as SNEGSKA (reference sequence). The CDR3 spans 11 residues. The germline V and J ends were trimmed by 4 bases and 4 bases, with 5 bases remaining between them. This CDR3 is CSAIRGNTIYF. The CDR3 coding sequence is TGCAGTGCTATCAGGGGAAACACCATATATTTT.

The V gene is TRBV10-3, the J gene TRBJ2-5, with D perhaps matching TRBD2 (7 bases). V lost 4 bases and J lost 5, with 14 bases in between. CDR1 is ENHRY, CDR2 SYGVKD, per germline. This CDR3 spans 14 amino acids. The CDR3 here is CAISGGGGEETQYF. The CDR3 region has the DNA TGTGCCATCAGTGGTGGAGGGGGGGAGGAGACCCAGTACTTC.

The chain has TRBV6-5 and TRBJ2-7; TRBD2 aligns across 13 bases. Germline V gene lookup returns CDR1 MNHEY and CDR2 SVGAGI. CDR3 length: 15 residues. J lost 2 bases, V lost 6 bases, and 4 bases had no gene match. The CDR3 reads CASRTGLAGAYEQYF. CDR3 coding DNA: TGTGCCAGCAGAACTGGACTAGCGGGGGCCTACGAGCAGTACTTC.

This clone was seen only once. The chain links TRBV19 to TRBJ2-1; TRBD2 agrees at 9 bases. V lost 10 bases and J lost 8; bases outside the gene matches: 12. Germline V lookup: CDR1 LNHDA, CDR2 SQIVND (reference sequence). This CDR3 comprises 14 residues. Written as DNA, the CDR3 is TGTGCCACTCATTCGGGACTAGCACGCCATGAGCAGTTCTTC. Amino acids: CATHSGLARHEQFF.

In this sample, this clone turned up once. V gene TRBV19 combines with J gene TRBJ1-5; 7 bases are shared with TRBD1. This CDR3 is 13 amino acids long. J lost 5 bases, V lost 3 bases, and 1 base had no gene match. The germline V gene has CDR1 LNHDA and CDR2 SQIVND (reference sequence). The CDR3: CASSIQGDQPQHF. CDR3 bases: TGTGCCAGTAGTATCCAGGGGGATCAGCCCCAGCATTTT.

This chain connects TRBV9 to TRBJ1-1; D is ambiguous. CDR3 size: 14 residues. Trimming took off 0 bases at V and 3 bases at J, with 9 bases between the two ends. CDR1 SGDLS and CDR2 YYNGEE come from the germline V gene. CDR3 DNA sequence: TGTGCCAGCAGCGTAGCTACTTTTGACACTGAAGCTTTCTTT. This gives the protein CASSVATFDTEAFF.

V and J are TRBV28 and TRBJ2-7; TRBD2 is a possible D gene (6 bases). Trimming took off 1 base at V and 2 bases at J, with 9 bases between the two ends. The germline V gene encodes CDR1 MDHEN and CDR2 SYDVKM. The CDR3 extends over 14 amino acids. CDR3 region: CASSLSREPYEQYF. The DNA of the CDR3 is TGTGCCAGCAGTTTATCCCGGGAGCCCTACGAGCAGTACTTC.

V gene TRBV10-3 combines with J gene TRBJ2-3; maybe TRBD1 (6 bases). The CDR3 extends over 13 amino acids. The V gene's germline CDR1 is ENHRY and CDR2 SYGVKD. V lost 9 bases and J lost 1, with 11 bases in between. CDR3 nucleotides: TGTGCCATAGGGGCAGGGGGCACAGATACGCAGTATTTT. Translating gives CAIGAGGTDTQYF.